The sample holds many counts of the clone carrying this T cell receptor (beta chain). The CDR3 runs 12 residues. Trimming removed 6 bases from V and 3 bases from J, with 5 bases in between. An oligonucleotide containing a UMI was ligated to the 3' end of TCR cDNA. Ligated cDNA underwent four rounds of PCR with nested alpha and beta constant region primers and SP2. TCRdb re-analysed the 5' RACE reads in MiXCR, keeping a single row per CDR3 protein. The repertoire consists of roughly 56,000 distinct CDR3 sequences, with roughly 6.7% occurring once and the leading ten covering around 9.7%. This sample was taken from a study of naive and memory T cell subsets.

The V and J genes are TRBV12-3 or TRBV12-4 and TRBJ2-2, with D unclear. This clonotype was sampled from a male donor in good health. The CDR3: CASRSDTGELFF. CDR3 nucleotides: TGTGCCAGCAGAAGTGACACCGGGGAGCTGTTTTTT.